This T cell receptor beta chain was captured by sequencing in a study of memory CD4+ T cells and cytomegalovirus serostatus. Overall study: Healthy Belgian adult donors included nine or ten CMV-positive and fewer than 25 CMV-negative people.

Remarks on this clone: No antigen is known for it.

Profiling relied on immunoSEQ multiplex PCR, and the TCRdb table lists in-frame clones only, not all of them. The sample has approximately 88,000 clones; about 80% are singletons. The study, taken as a whole, reports: CD4+ memory repertoires contained about two fifths of the 164 reported CMV TCRbeta sequences.

The ends were cut back, 5 bases at V and 7 bases at J, with 12 bases in the middle. Germline lookup yields CDR1 MNHEY and CDR2 SVGAGI. The CDR3 is 12 residues long. The sort gate was single viable CD3+CD4+CD8-CD45RO+ cells for memory CD4+ T cells. Donors' CMV status reflects serum IgG against pp150, pp28, p38, p52. After thawing, CD4+ T cells were positively selected. The chain is built from TRBV6-5 and TRBJ2-7, with D possibly called TRBD1 or TRBD2 (5 bases each). The receptor's source is an adult in good health and CMV-seropositive. The sequenced material came from memory CD4+ T cells from blood. CDR3 bases: TGTGCCAGCAGTCCGGGACCAGGGGAGCAGTACTTC. Translated: CASSPGPGEQYF.